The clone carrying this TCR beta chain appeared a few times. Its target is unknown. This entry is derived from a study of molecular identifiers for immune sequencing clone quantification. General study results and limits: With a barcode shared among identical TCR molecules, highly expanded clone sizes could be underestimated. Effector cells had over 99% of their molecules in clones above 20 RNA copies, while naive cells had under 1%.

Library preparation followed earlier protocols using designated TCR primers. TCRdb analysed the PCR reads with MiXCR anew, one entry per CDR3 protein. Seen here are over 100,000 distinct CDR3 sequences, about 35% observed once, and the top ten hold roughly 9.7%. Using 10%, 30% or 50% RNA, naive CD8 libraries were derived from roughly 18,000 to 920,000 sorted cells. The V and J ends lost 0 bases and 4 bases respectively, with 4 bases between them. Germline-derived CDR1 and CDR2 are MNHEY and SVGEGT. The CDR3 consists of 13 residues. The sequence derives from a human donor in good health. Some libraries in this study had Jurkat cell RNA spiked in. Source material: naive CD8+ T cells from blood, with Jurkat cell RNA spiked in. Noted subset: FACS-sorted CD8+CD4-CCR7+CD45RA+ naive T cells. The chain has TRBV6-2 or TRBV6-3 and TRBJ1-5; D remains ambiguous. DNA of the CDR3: TGTGCCAGCAGTTACTCCAGAAATCAGCCCCAGCATTTT. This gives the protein CASSYSRNQPQHF.